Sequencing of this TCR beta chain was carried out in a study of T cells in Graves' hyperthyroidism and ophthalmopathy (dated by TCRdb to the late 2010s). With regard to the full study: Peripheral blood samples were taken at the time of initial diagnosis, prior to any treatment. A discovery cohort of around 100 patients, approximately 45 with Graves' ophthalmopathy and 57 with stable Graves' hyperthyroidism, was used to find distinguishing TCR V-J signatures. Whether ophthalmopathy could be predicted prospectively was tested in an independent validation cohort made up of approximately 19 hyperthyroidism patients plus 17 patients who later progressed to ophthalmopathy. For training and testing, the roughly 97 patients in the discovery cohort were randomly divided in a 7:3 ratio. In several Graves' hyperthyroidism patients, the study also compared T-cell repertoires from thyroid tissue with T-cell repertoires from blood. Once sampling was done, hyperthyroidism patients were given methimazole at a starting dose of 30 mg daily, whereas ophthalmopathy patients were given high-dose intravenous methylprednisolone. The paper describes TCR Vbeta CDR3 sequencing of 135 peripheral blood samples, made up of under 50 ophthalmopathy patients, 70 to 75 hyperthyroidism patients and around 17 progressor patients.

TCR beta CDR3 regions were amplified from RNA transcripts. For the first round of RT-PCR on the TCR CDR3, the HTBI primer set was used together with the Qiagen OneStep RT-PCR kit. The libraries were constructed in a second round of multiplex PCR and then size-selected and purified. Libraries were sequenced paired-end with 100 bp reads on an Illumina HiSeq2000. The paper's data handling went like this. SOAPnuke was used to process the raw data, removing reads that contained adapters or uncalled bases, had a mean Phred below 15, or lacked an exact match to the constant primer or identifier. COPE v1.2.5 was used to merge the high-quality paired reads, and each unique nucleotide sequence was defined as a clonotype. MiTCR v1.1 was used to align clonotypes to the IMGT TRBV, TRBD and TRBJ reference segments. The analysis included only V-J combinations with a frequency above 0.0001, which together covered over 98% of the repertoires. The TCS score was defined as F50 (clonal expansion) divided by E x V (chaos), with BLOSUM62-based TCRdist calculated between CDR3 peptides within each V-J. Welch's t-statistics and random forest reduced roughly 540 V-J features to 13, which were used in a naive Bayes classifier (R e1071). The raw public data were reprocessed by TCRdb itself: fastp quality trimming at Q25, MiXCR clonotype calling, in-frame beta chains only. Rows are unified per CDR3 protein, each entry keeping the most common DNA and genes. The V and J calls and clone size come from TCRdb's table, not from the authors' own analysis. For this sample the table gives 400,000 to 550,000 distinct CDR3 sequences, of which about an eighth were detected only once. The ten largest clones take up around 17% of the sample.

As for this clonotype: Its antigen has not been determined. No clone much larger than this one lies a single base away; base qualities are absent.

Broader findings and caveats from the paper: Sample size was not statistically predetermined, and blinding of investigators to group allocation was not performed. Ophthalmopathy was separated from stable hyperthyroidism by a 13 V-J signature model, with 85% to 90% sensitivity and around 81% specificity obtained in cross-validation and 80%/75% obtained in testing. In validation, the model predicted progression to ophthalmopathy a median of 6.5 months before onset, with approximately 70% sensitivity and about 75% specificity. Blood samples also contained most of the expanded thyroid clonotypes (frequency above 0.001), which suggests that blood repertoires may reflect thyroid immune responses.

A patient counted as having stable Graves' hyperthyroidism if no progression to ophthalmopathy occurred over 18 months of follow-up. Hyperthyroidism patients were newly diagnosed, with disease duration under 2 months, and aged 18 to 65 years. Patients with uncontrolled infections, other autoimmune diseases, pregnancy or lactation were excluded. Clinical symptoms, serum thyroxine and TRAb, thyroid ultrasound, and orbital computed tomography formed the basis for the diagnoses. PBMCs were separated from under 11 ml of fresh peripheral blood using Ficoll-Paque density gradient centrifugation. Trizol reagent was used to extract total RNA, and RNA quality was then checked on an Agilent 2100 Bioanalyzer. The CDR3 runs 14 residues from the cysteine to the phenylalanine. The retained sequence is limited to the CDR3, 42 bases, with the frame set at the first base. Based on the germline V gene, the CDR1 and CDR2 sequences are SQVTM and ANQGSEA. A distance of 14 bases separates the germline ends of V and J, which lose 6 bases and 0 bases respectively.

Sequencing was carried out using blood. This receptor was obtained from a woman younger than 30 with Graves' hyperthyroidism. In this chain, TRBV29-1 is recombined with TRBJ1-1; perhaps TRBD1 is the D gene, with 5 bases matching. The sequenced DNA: TGCAGCGTGGCGATGGGACCGCTGAACACTGAAGCTTTCTTT. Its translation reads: CSVAMGPLNTEAFF.